Detailed here is one TCR beta chain. Method: immunoSEQ multiplex PCR; TCRdb's copy keeps in-frame clones and lacks some. The sample shows fewer than 300,000 clones, 65% to 85% of them seen only once. CDR3 size: 16 residues. CDR1 is ENHRY, CDR2 SYGVKD, per germline. V dropped 5 bases and J dropped 1; count of bases not matched to a gene: 8. This sample is drawn from a study of blood T cell repertoires in COVID-19. The chain uses TRBV10-3 and TRBJ2-5; 9 bases fit TRBD2. The sample consisted of peripheral blood. The receptor was derived from a person aged 70 to 79 with COVID-19, enrolled during active disease. In DNA, the CDR3 is TGTGCCATCAGTTCCGGGGCTAGCGGGGTCCAAGAGACCCAGTACTTC. This gives the protein CAISSGASGVQETQYF.